Listed here are 29 T cell receptor beta chains from one sample, sequenced in a study of CD8 T cells in ankylosing spondylitis. Study observations and caveats: Seven to nine highly homologous variants formed a TCR beta motif that appeared characteristic of ankylosing spondylitis blood.

These receptors have no identified antigens. TCRdb re-called the 5' RACE reads with MiXCR, one entry per CDR3 protein. The sample yields about 840,000 distinct CDR3 sequences, approximately 12% seen once. The source material was blood, either unsorted or a sorted T cell fraction (not recorded which). These receptors all stem from a male donor with ankylosing spondylitis.

This clonotype was observed at least ten times. The chain carries TRBV20-1 and TRBJ2-2; either TRBD1 or TRBD2 may supply D (5 bases each). Trimming shortened V by 3 bases and J by 0 bases, and 11 bases separated the two germline ends. Germline V gene data show CDR1 as DFQATT and CDR2 as SNEGSKA (reference sequence). The CDR3 has 15 residues. The CDR3 reads CSASEGLPNTGELFF. The CDR3 DNA sequence: TGCAGTGCTAGTGAGGGGTTGCCGAACACCGGGGAGCTGTTTTTT.

In this sample, this clonotype turned up a few times. The V gene is TRBV7-2, the J gene TRBJ2-7, with 10 bases matching TRBD1. This CDR3 has 16 amino acids. Germline assignment: CDR1 SGHTA and CDR2 FQGNSA. The ends lost 3 bases at V and 7 bases at J; junction bases unmatched: 12. The CDR3 coding sequence is TGTGCCAGCAGCTTGGGCGGGACAGGGGAAATGATGGAGCAGTACTTC. Protein product: CASSLGGTGEMMEQYF.

V gene TRBV18 combines with J gene TRBJ1-2, with 10 positions matching TRBD1. Germline lookup yields CDR1 KGHSH and CDR2 LQKENI. With 6 bases clipped from V and 7 bases from J, the junction kept 11 bases outside the gene matches. The CDR3 is made up of 15 amino acids. This CDR3 is CASSEGGQGVAGYTF. The CDR3 coding sequence is TGTGCCAGCTCCGAAGGAGGACAGGGGGTTGCTGGCTACACCTTC.

Only a few counts were recorded for this clonotype. The chain joins TRBV5-1 to TRBJ2-3, with TRBD2 matching over 7 bases. This CDR3 has 16 residues. The trim removed 3 bases at V and 2 bases at J, leaving 9 bases unmatched. Germline V gene lookup returns CDR1 SGHRS and CDR2 YFSETQ. The CDR3 loop reads CASSSRPSGFTDTQYF. Here the CDR3 DNA reads TGCGCCAGCAGCTCAAGGCCTAGCGGATTCACAGATACGCAGTATTTT.

The rearrangement links TRBV29-1 to TRBJ2-7, with D possibly matching TRBD1 (6 bases). The CDR3 spans 11 residues. Germline V gene sequence: CDR1 SQVTM, CDR2 ANQGSEA. The CDR3 here is CRVAGAYEQYF. The CDR3 region has the DNA TGCAGAGTCGCAGGGGCCTACGAGCAGTACTTC.

This clonotype was detected a few times. The J gene is TRBJ2-2, the V gene TRBV24-1; weak D call: TRBD1 (5 bases). With 9 bases removed from V and 3 bases from J, the gap between germline ends came to 13 bases. Looked up from germline, CDR1 is KGHDR and CDR2 is SFDVKD. This CDR3 has 14 residues. The CDR3 spells CATGQGGDTGELFF. CDR3 nucleotide sequence: TGTGCCACCGGGCAGGGTGGGGACACCGGGGAGCTGTTTTTT.

The gene calls are TRBV5-1 and TRBJ2-4, with 7 bases lining up with TRBD2. From germline, CDR1 is SGHRS and CDR2 YFSETQ. The length of the CDR3 is 14 residues. V shed 6 bases, J shed 8 bases, and the junction held 11 bases outside the gene matches. The CDR3 nucleotides are TGCGCCAGCACCCATGGGAGGGGAGCATACATTCAGTACTTC. This gives the protein CASTHGRGAYIQYF. Together with reference TRBV5-1 and TRBJ2-4, the CDR3 gives the full variable domain: KAGVTQTPRYLIKTRGQQVTLSCSPISGHRSVSWYQQTPGQGLQFLFEYFSETQRNKGNFPGRFSGRQFSNSRSEMNVSTLELGDSALYLCASTHGRGAYIQYFGAGTRLSVL.

This clonotype has only a few counts. The chain uses TRBV7-2 and TRBJ1-6; no reliable D call. The CDR3 runs to 12 residues. Trimming shortened V by 6 bases and J by 9 bases, and 9 bases separated the two germline ends. Germline CDR1 SGHTA, CDR2 FQGNSA. CDR3 residues: CASRVLGSPLHF. In DNA form, the CDR3 reads TGTGCCAGCAGGGTTTTGGGTTCACCCCTCCACTTT.

This clonotype was counted only a few times. Written as DNA, the CDR3 is TGTGCCAGCACCCCAGGGACAGGGTATACTGAAGCTTTCTTT. It is translated as CASTPGTGYTEAFF. The chain carries TRBV7-8 and TRBJ1-1, with 9 nucleotides matching TRBD1. Per the germline V gene, CDR1 is SGHVS and CDR2 is FQNEAQ. This CDR3 region has 14 residues. Trimming cost V 7 bases and J 5 bases; bases outside gene matches: 8.

This clonotype showed up many times. V is TRBV20-1 and J is TRBJ1-5; no clear D. Germline loops: CDR1 DFQATT, CDR2 SNEGSKA (reference sequence). This CDR3 has 14 residues. V shed 0 bases and J shed 7 bases, with 13 bases lying between them. In DNA form, the CDR3 reads TGCAGTGCTAGAGATCTAAGGGTCCGGCAGCCCCAGCATTTT. This sequence encodes CSARDLRVRQPQHF.

This clonotype was seen only a few times. The chain carries TRBV20-1 and TRBJ1-5; 7 nucleotides match TRBD1. This CDR3 has 14 residues. Looked up from germline, CDR1 is DFQATT and CDR2 is SNEGSKA (reference sequence). V shed 3 bases, J shed 0 bases, and the junction held 2 bases outside the gene matches. Here the CDR3 DNA reads TGCAGTGCTAGGGGACAGAATAGCAATCAGCCCCAGCATTTT. Its translation is CSARGQNSNQPQHF.

This clonotype was observed a handful of times. The chain uses TRBV7-2 and TRBJ2-4, with D possibly matching TRBD1 (5 bases). V was pared by 8 bases and J by 5 bases, with 16 bases between. The CDR3 is 14 residues long. The germline CDR1 and CDR2 sequences are SGHTA and FQGNSA. Written as DNA, the CDR3 is TGTGCCAGCGCCGTAGGCAGGGATCAAAACATTCAGTACTTC. As protein: CASAVGRDQNIQYF.

CDR3 sequence: CASSLNRNEQFF. Here the CDR3 DNA reads TGCGCCAGCAGCTTGAACAGAAATGAGCAGTTCTTC. This rearrangement joins TRBV5-1 to TRBJ2-1, with D unclear. The CDR3 runs 12 residues. V lost 1 base and J lost 7, with 6 bases in between. The V gene's germline CDR1 is SGHRS and CDR2 YFSETQ.

This clonotype occurred a few times. The chain uses TRBV9 and TRBJ2-5; 10 bases fit TRBD2. The CDR3 has 15 residues. Trimming at V came to 0 bases and at J to 5 bases, leaving 4 bases not matched to a gene. Germline values: CDR1 SGDLS, CDR2 YYNGEE. The DNA of the CDR3 is TGTGCCAGCAGCGTAGGCCTAGCGGGAGCCGAGACCCAGTACTTC. This sequence encodes CASSVGLAGAETQYF. Variable domain in full (rest from reference TRBV9 and TRBJ2-5): DSGVTQTPKHLITATGQRVTLRCSPRSGDLSVYWYQQSLDQGLQFLIQYYNGEERAKGNILERFSAQQFPDLHSELNLSSLELGDSALYFCASSVGLAGAETQYFGPGTRLLVL.

The table lists this clonotype with many counts. This chain joins TRBV12-3 or TRBV12-4 and TRBJ1-4; a possible D gene is TRBD1 (5 bases). The CDR3 consists of 17 residues. V was shortened by 2 bases and J by 3 bases, with 16 bases between the two germline ends. The CDR3 protein is CASSLLGRAIANEKLFF. The CDR3 DNA is TGTGCCAGCAGTTTACTAGGCAGGGCTATAGCTAATGAAAAACTGTTTTTT.

The J gene is TRBJ2-3, the V gene TRBV5-1; TRBD2 matches 15 bases. This CDR3 has 14 residues. Germline V gene sequence: CDR1 SGHRS, CDR2 YFSETQ. V dropped 6 bases and J dropped 9; count of bases not matched to a gene: 5. CDR3 in amino acids: CASTPGLAGGTQYF. The CDR3 DNA reads as TGCGCCAGCACTCCGGGACTAGCGGGGGGCACGCAGTATTTT. The whole variable domain, filled in from reference TRBV5-1 and TRBJ2-3, reads KAGVTQTPRYLIKTRGQQVTLSCSPISGHRSVSWYQQTPGQGLQFLFEYFSETQRNKGNFPGRFSGRQFSNSRSEMNVSTLELGDSALYLCASTPGLAGGTQYFGPGTRLTVL.

The V and J genes are TRBV20-1 and TRBJ2-3, with 11 positions matching TRBD2. CDR3 length: 15 amino acids. Germline assignment: CDR1 DFQATT and CDR2 SNEGSKA (reference sequence). J lost 4 bases, V lost 6 bases, and 9 bases had no gene match. The CDR3 reads CSAPTSGNRPDTQYF. The CDR3 DNA reads TGCAGTGCCCCGACTAGCGGGAACCGGCCAGATACGCAGTATTTT.

This clonotype came up many times. The CDR3 coding sequence is TGTGCCAGCAGCTCCGACAGGCGTTATGGCTACACCTTC. Translated, it gives CASSSDRRYGYTF. This chain links TRBV7-2 with TRBJ1-2; maybe TRBD1 (6 bases). Trimming removed 4 bases at V and 5 bases at J, with 11 bases between. Germline assignment: CDR1 SGHTA and CDR2 FQGNSA. This CDR3 contains 13 residues.

This clonotype has just one count. The chain combines TRBV3-1 with TRBJ2-7; D uncertain. This CDR3 region has 16 residues. Germline V gene data show CDR1 as LGHDT and CDR2 as YNNKEL (reference sequence). The ends were cut back, 2 bases at V and 0 bases at J, with 14 bases in the middle. The DNA of the CDR3 is TGTGCCAGCAGCCAACTGACATTGGCCCCCTCCTACGAGCAGTACTTC. Protein: CASSQLTLAPSYEQYF.

This clonotype was seen a few times. This chain connects TRBV10-3 to TRBJ2-3; the D gene is possibly TRBD1 (5 bases). Trimming took 4 bases from V and 2 from J, leaving 16 bases between them. The CDR3 is 16 residues long. The germline CDR1 and CDR2 sequences are ENHRY and SYGVKD. This chain's CDR3 is CAISGRAGINTDTQYF. In DNA form, the CDR3 reads TGTGCCATCAGTGGCCGGGCAGGGATCAACACAGATACGCAGTATTTT.

In its sample, this clonotype was seen a few times. The rearrangement joins TRBV20-1 to TRBJ2-1, with 9 bases lining up with TRBD2. This CDR3 is built from 16 residues. Germline V gene lookup returns CDR1 DFQATT and CDR2 SNEGSKA (reference sequence). V lost 6 bases, J lost 4 bases, and 13 bases stayed unmatched. The CDR3 coding sequence is TGCAGTGCCGCATATAATAGCGGGGGTTTATACAATGAGCAGTTCTTC. It is translated as CSAAYNSGGLYNEQFF.

This clonotype turned up a few times. This chain links TRBV2 with TRBJ2-2, with D perhaps assigned TRBD1 or TRBD2 (5 bases each). Germline loops: CDR1 SNHLY, CDR2 FYNNEI. Deletions cut 5 bases from V and 6 bases from J, with 10 bases between. This CDR3 has 13 amino acids. The CDR3 region is CASSTMGAGELFF. Written as DNA, the CDR3 is TGTGCCAGCAGTACCATGGGGGCCGGGGAGCTGTTTTTT.

The CDR3 coding sequence is TGCAGTGCTAGCCCACCAACCAAATCCTACGAGCAGTACTTC. Translating it yields CSASPPTKSYEQYF. The chain employs TRBV20-1 and TRBJ2-7; D call uncertain. Trimming shortened V by 3 bases and J by 1 base, and 13 bases separated the two germline ends. There are 14 residues in the CDR3. The germline V gene has CDR1 DFQATT and CDR2 SNEGSKA (reference sequence).

This clonotype appeared a few times. The chain combines TRBV18 with TRBJ1-5; maybe TRBD1 (6 bases). Germline CDR1 and CDR2: KGHSH and LQKENI. The CDR3 sequence is 15 residues long. V was clipped by 3 bases and J by 7 bases, with 16 bases between them. CDR3: CASSPTGNHGQPQHF. CDR3 in DNA: TGTGCCAGCTCACCCACAGGGAACCATGGGCAGCCCCAGCATTTT.

The chain joins TRBV11-2 to TRBJ2-1; 11 nucleotides match TRBD2. The CDR3 consists of 18 residues. CDR1 SGHAT and CDR2 FQNNGV come from the germline V gene. The trim removed 5 bases at V and 3 bases at J, leaving 12 bases unmatched. The chain's CDR3 is CASSGRGRGLAVYNEQFF. The CDR3 nucleotides are TGTGCCAGCAGCGGGAGGGGTCGGGGACTAGCGGTCTACAATGAGCAGTTCTTC.

V gene TRBV5-5 combines with J gene TRBJ1-5; D remains ambiguous. Trimming took off 1 base at V and 0 bases at J, with 11 bases between the two ends. CDR1 and CDR2 from the germline V gene are SGHKS and YYEKEE (reference sequence). The length of the CDR3 is 16 residues. CDR3 in DNA: TGTGCCAGCAGCTTGAACTCACCGCGTAGCAATCAGCCCCAGCATTTT. Protein sequence: CASSLNSPRSNQPQHF.

This clonotype was seen ten or more times. This sequence joins TRBV7-6 and TRBJ1-1; D gene ambiguous. The germline CDR1 and CDR2 sequences are SGHVS and FNYEAQ. Trimming took 5 bases from V and 1 from J, leaving 14 bases between them. This CDR3 has 15 amino acids. The CDR3 here is CASSPTGGENTEAFF. DNA of the CDR3: TGTGCCAGCAGCCCCACGGGCGGGGAGAACACTGAAGCTTTCTTT.

This clonotype showed up just a few times. The chain carries TRBV7-8 and TRBJ2-2; perhaps TRBD2 as D (6 bases). CDR1 SGHVS and CDR2 FQNEAQ come from the germline V gene. There are 15 residues in the CDR3. Trimming removed 1 base at V and 5 bases at J, with 11 bases between. This CDR3 reads CASSLVEGQTGELFF. The CDR3 bases are TGTGCCAGCAGCTTAGTGGAGGGCCAAACCGGGGAGCTGTTTTTT. The full variable domain, in which reference TRBV7-8 and TRBJ2-2 provide the parts outside the CDR3, is GAGVSQSPRYKVAKRGQDVALRCDPISGHVSLFWYQQALGQGPEFLTYFQNEAQLDKSGLPSDRFFAERPEGSVSTLKIQRTQQEDSAVYLCASSLVEGQTGELFFGEGSRLTVL.

This clonotype was detected only a few times. The rearrangement links TRBV6-1 to TRBJ1-2; 9 nucleotides agree with TRBD1. The CDR3 is made up of 15 amino acids. CDR1 is MNHNS and CDR2 is SASEGT in the germline V gene. Losses at the gene ends were 6 bases for V and 1 base for J; bases not matched to a gene: 6. CDR3 loop: CASRLTGGGNYGYTF. The CDR3 DNA follows: TGTGCCAGCAGACTAACAGGGGGCGGTAACTATGGCTACACCTTC.